What follows are 17 T cell receptor beta chains derived from one specimen sequenced in a study of radiation and T cells in renal cell carcinoma. Specified time point: blood 4 weeks post-SBRT, at nephrectomy. Treatment of the sample: 15 Gy SBRT to primary tumor, nephrectomy 4 weeks later. Libraries were prepared by immunoSEQ multiplex PCR; TCRdb keeps only in-frame clonotypes and omits some of them. Here the sample spans about 74,000 clones, nearly 90% being singletons. The sample was blood, taken from a patient whose treatment included radiotherapy and nephrectomy. Every receptor here comes from a woman in her seventies with renal cell carcinoma.

CDR3 coding DNA: TGTGCCAGCAGATATGGGACTTCAATAACCGGGGAGCTGTTTTTT. It translates to CASRYGTSITGELFF. The chain carries TRBV5-4 and TRBJ2-2; a weak D match, TRBD2 (6 bases). Germline-derived CDR1 and CDR2 are SGHNT and YYREEE (reference sequence). Trimming pared 5 bases from V and 5 bases from J, leaving 16 bases between. The CDR3 runs 15 residues.

The chain has TRBV5-6 and TRBJ1-2; D gene uncertain. Trimming pared 4 bases from V and 1 base from J, leaving 14 bases between. The CDR3 sequence is 15 residues long. CDR1 is SGHDT, CDR2 YYEEEE, per germline. CDR3 in amino acids: CASSRNGEGNYGYTF. The CDR3 coding sequence is TGTGCCAGCAGCCGTAACGGGGAGGGTAACTATGGCTACACCTTC.

The chain couples TRBV7-2 to TRBJ1-2, with D unresolved. The V gene lost 5 bases and the J gene lost 0 bases, with 10 bases spanning the gap. CDR3 length: 14 amino acids. CDR1 SGHTA and CDR2 FQGNSA come from the germline V gene. CDR3 in amino acids: CASSPSFSNYGYTF. The CDR3 DNA follows: TGTGCCAGCAGCCCCAGCTTCTCTAACTATGGCTACACCTTC.

CDR3 protein: CAWGDRNTEAFF. The CDR3, as DNA: TGTGCCTGGGGGGACAGGAACACTGAAGCTTTCTTT. The chain couples TRBV30 to TRBJ1-1, with TRBD1 matching 7 bases. The CDR3 runs 12 residues. Per the germline V gene, CDR1 is GTSNPN and CDR2 is SVGIG (reference sequence). V gave up 5 bases and J gave up 1 base; unmatched junction bases: 1.

J is TRBJ1-5 and V is TRBV15; D unclear. The CDR3 extends over 14 amino acids. CDR1 is LNHNV and CDR2 is YYDKDF in the germline V gene (reference sequence). Trimming left V 0 bases short and J 4 bases short, with 7 bases between. The CDR3 region is CATSRDHPNQPQHF. Here the CDR3 DNA reads TGTGCCACCAGCAGAGATCACCCGAATCAGCCCCAGCATTTT.

The CDR3 is CASSVGGSGTGVYEQYF. Here the CDR3 DNA reads TGTGCCAGCAGCGTAGGGGGGTCCGGGACAGGGGTCTACGAGCAGTACTTC. The chain has TRBV9 and TRBJ2-7, with 10 bases that match TRBD1. Germline V lookup: CDR1 SGDLS, CDR2 YYNGEE. J lost 3 bases, V lost 0 bases, and 9 bases had no gene match. The CDR3 loop spans 17 amino acids.

The chain combines TRBV11-2 with TRBJ2-1, with 7 bases fitting TRBD2. The CDR3 loop spans 17 amino acids. J lost 4 bases, V lost 1 base, and 10 bases had no gene match. CDR1 and CDR2 from the germline V gene are SGHAT and FQNNGV. CDR3 bases: TGTGCCAGCAGCTTAGGGGCCCTGGGACTAACTTACAATGAGCAGTTCTTC. Translated, it gives CASSLGALGLTYNEQFF.

The rearrangement links TRBV6-1 to TRBJ2-2, with D perhaps assigned TRBD1 or TRBD2 (6 bases each). CDR3 length equals 16 residues. Germline lookup yields CDR1 MNHNS and CDR2 SASEGT. V was cut by 4 bases and J by 4 bases, with 16 bases left in between. The DNA of the CDR3 is TGTGCCAGCAGTGGCTCGGGGGCATGGGGCACCGGGGAGCTGTTTTTT. The encoded protein is CASSGSGAWGTGELFF.

V and J are TRBV5-4 and TRBJ2-5; 13 bases are a match to TRBD2. Germline trimming cut 4 bases from V and 2 bases from J; bases unmatched to any gene: 2. There are 15 residues in the CDR3. CDR1 SGHNT and CDR2 YYREEE come from the germline V gene (reference sequence). Here the CDR3 DNA reads TGTGCCAGCAGCGCACTAGCGGGGGGGCAAGAGACCCAGTACTTC. Translated, it gives CASSALAGGQETQYF.

The V and J genes are TRBV6-5 and TRBJ2-3, with D possibly being TRBD1 (5 bases). Trimming pared 6 bases from V and 1 base from J, leaving 5 bases between. Germline V gives CDR1 MNHEY, CDR2 SVGAGI. This CDR3 comprises 12 residues. CDR3 amino acids: CASRQGTDTQYF. The CDR3 DNA reads TGTGCCAGCAGACAGGGCACAGATACGCAGTATTTT.

As concerns this clone: At one end the junction does not follow the germline gene, possibly because of a read error. This sequence joins TRBV30 and TRBJ2-1; a weak D match, TRBD2 (6 bases). The CDR3 sequence is 9 residues long. From germline, CDR1 is GTSNPN and CDR2 SVGIG (reference sequence). The CDR3 nucleotides read TGTGCCTTTAGCGGACCCAAGGTCTTC. It codes for CAFSGPKVF.

This clone was observed a handful of times. The chain uses TRBV18 and TRBJ1-1, with 7 bases fitting TRBD1. Germline CDR1 and CDR2: KGHSH and LQKENI. The length of the CDR3 is 14 residues. After removal of 6 bases from V and 0 bases from J, the junction contained 4 bases not matched to a gene. The CDR3 reads CASSPGQMNTEAFF. The CDR3 bases are TGTGCCAGCTCTCCGGGACAGATGAACACTGAAGCTTTCTTT.

V and J are TRBV5-1 and TRBJ2-5; TRBD1 is a possible D gene (6 bases). Deletions cut 4 bases from V and 2 bases from J, with 12 bases between. The CDR3 loop spans 14 amino acids. Germline V gene sequence: CDR1 SGHRS, CDR2 YFSETQ. The CDR3 coding sequence is TGCGCCAGCAGCCGCGAGGGGGTACAAGAGACCCAGTACTTC. Amino acids: CASSREGVQETQYF. Variable domain in full (rest from reference TRBV5-1 and TRBJ2-5): KAGVTQTPRYLIKTRGQQVTLSCSPISGHRSVSWYQQTPGQGLQFLFEYFSETQRNKGNFPGRFSGRQFSNSRSEMNVSTLELGDSALYLCASSREGVQETQYFGPGTRLLVL.

The chain combines TRBV4-1 with TRBJ1-1; no definite D call. CDR1 and CDR2 from the germline V gene are MGHRA and YSYEKL. CDR3 length equals 18 residues. Deletions cut 0 bases from V and 0 bases from J, with 17 bases between. The CDR3, as DNA: TGCGCCAGCAGCCAAGATCCGGCTCGACTAGGGATGAACACTGAAGCTTTCTTT. Its translation: CASSQDPARLGMNTEAFF.

This chain links TRBV5-6 with TRBJ2-5, with 8 nucleotides matching TRBD1. The germline V gene encodes CDR1 SGHDT and CDR2 YYEEEE. The V gene end was trimmed by 0 bases and the J gene end by 5 bases; junction bases not matched to a gene: 6. The CDR3 length is 15 residues. The CDR3 loop is CASSLVQGALETQYF. The DNA for the CDR3 is TGTGCCAGCAGCTTGGTGCAGGGGGCGCTTGAGACCCAGTACTTC. The full variable domain, in which reference TRBV5-6 and TRBJ2-5 provide the parts outside the CDR3, is DAGVTQSPTHLIKTRGQQVTLRCSPKSGHDTVSWYQQALGQGPQFIFQYYEEEERQRGNFPDRFSGHQFPNYSSELNVNALLLGDSALYLCASSLVQGALETQYFGPGTRLLVL.

The chain has TRBV6-1 and TRBJ2-7; a weak D match, TRBD2 (6 bases). Germline lookup yields CDR1 MNHNS and CDR2 SASEGT. Trimming shortened V by 4 bases and J by 4 bases, and 11 bases separated the two germline ends. The CDR3 covers 13 residues. The CDR3 region has the DNA TGTGCCAGCAGTGGATGGGGGGTTTACGAGCAGTACTTC. It specifies CASSGWGVYEQYF.

The gene calls are TRBV5-1 and TRBJ2-1; TRBD1 is a possible D gene (5 bases). Germline V CDR1 and CDR2: SGHRS, YFSETQ. The CDR3 runs to 15 residues. V was trimmed by 0 bases and J by 0 bases, leaving 7 bases between them. The CDR3 loop reads CASSLDRSSYNEQFF. As DNA, the CDR3 is TGCGCCAGCAGCTTGGACAGGAGCTCCTACAATGAGCAGTTCTTC.